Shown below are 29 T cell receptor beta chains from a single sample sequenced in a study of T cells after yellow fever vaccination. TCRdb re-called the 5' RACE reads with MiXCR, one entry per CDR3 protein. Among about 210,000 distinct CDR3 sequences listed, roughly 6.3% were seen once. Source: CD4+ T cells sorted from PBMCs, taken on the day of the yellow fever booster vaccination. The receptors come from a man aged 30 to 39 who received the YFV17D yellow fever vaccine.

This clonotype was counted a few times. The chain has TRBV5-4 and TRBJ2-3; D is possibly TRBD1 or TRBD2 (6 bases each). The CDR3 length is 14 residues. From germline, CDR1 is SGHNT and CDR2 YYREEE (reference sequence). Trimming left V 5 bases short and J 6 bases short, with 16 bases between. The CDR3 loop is CASSIGGGTDTQYF. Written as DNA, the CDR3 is TGTGCCAGCAGTATCGGGGGCGGGACGGATACGCAGTATTTT.

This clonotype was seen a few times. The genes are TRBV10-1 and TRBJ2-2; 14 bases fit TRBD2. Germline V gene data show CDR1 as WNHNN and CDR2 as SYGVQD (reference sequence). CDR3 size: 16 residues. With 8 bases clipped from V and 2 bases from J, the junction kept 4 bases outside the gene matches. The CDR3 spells CASGGTSGRNTGELFF. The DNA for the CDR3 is TGCGCCAGCGGGGGGACTAGCGGGAGAAACACCGGGGAGCTGTTTTTT.

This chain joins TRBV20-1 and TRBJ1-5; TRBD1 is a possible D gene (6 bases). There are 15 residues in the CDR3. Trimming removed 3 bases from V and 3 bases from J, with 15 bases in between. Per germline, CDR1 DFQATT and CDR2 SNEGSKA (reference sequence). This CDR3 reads CSARSPGAPNQPQHF. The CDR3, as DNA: TGCAGTGCTAGGAGTCCGGGGGCGCCCAATCAGCCCCAGCATTTT.

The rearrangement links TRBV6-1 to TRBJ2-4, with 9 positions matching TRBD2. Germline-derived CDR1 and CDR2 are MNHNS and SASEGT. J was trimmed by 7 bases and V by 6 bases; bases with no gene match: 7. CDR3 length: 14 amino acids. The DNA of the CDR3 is TGTGCCAGCAGAGGCGGGAGGGGTGAGAACATTCAGTACTTC. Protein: CASRGGRGENIQYF.

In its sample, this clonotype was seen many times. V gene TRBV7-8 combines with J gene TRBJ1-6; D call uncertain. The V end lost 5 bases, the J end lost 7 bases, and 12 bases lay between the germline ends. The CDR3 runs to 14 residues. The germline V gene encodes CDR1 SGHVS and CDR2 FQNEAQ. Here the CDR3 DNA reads TGTGCCAGCAGCCCGCAACATCAAAATTCACCCCTCCACTTT. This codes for CASSPQHQNSPLHF.

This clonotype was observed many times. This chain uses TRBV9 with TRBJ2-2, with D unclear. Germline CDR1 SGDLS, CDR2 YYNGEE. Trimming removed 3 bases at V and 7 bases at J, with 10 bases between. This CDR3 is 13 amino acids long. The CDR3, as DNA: TGTGCCAGCAGCGACCCGAGGAGCGGGGAGCTGTTTTTT. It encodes CASSDPRSGELFF.

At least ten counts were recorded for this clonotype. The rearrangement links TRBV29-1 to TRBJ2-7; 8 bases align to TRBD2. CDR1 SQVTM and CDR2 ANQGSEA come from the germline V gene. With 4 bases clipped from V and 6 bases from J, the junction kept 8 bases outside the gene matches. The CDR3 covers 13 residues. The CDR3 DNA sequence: TGCAGCGTTGCCCAGCGGGAGCTTGGCGAGCAGTACTTC. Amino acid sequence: CSVAQRELGEQYF.

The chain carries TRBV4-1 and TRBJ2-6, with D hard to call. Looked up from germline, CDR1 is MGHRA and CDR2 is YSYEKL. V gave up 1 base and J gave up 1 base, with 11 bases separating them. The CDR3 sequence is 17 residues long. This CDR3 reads CASSQVWPQSGANVLTF. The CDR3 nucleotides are TGCGCCAGCAGCCAAGTCTGGCCACAGTCTGGGGCCAACGTCCTGACTTTC.

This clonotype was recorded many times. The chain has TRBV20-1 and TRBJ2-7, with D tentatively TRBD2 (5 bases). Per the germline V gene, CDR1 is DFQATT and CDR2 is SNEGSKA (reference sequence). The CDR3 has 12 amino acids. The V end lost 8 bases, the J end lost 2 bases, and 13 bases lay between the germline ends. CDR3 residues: CSMIRGTYEQYF. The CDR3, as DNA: TGCAGTATGATCCGGGGTACCTACGAGCAGTACTTC.

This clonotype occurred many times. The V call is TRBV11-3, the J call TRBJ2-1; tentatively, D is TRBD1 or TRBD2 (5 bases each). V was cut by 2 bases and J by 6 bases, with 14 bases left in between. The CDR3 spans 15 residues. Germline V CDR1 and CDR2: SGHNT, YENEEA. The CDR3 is CASSLFSGTSNEQFF. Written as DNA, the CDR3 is TGTGCCAGCAGCTTATTTTCAGGGACCTCCAATGAGCAGTTCTTC.

CDR3 DNA sequence: TGTGCCAGCAGCCGGGAGGCAGCCCAAGAGACCCAGTACTTC. This encodes CASSREAAQETQYF. The V gene is TRBV12-3 or TRBV12-4, the J gene TRBJ2-5, with TRBD2 matching 7 bases. Trimming at V came to 6 bases and at J to 1 base, leaving 5 bases not matched to a gene. The CDR3 loop spans 14 amino acids.

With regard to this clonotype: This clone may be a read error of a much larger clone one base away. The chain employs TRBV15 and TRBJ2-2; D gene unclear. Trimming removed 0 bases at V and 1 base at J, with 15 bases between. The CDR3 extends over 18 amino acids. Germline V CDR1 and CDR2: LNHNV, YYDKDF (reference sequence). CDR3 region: CATSRDRHLTKNTGELFF. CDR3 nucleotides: TGTGCCACCAGCAGAGATAGGCATTTAACTAAGAACACCGGGGAGCTGTTTTTT.

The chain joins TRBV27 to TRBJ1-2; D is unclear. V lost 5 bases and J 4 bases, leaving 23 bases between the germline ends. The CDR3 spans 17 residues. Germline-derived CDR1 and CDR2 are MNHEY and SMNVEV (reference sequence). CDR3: CASSPPWTPITRYGYTF. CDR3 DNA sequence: TGTGCCAGCAGTCCACCCTGGACTCCAATAACTCGCTATGGCTACACCTTC.

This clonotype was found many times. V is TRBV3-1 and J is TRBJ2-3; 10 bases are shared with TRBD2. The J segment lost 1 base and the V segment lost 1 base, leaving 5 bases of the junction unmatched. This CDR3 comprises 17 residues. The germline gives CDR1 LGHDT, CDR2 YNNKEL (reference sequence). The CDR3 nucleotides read TGTGCCAGCAGCCAAGGGACTAGCGGTCTTCGCACAGATACGCAGTATTTT. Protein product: CASSQGTSGLRTDTQYF.

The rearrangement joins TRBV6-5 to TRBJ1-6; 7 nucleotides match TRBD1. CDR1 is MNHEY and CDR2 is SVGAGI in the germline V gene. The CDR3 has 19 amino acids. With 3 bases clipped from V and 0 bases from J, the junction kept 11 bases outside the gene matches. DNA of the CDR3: TGTGCCAGCAGTTATAAGAGGGGGCGGCTCAGCTCCTATAATTCACCCCTCCACTTT. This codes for CASSYKRGRLSSYNSPLHF.

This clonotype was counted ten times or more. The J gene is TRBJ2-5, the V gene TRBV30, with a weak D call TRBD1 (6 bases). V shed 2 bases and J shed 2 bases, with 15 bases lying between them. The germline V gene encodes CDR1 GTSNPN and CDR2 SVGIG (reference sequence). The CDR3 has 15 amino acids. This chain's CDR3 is CAWSKTGQGQETQYF. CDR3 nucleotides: TGTGCCTGGAGTAAAACAGGGCAGGGACAAGAGACCCAGTACTTC.

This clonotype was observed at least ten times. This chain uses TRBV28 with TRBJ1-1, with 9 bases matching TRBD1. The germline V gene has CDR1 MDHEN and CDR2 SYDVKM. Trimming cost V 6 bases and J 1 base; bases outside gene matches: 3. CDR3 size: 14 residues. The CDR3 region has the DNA TGTGCCAGCAGGGGGGGACAGGGGAACACTGAAGCTTTCTTT. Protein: CASRGGQGNTEAFF.

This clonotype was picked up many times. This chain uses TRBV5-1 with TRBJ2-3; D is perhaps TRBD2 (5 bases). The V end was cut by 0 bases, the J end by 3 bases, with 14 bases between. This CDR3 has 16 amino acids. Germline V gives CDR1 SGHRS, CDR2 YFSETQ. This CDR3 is CASSLVGRVGTDTQYF. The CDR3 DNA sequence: TGCGCCAGCAGCTTGGTAGGGCGGGTCGGGACAGATACGCAGTATTTT.

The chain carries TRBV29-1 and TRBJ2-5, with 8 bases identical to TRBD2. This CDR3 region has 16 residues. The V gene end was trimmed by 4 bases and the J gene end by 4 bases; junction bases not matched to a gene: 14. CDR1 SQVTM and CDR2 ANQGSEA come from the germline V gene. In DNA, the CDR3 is TGCAGCGTTGCACGATCTCGCGGGAGGACGAGAGAGACCCAGTACTTC. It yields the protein CSVARSRGRTRETQYF.

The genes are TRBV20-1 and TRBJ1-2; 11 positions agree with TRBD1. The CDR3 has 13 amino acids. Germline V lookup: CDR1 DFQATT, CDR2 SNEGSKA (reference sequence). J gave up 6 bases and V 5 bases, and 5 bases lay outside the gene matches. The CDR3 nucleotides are TGCAGTGCTCGGGACAGGGGGTGGAATGGCTACACCTTC. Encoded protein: CSARDRGWNGYTF.

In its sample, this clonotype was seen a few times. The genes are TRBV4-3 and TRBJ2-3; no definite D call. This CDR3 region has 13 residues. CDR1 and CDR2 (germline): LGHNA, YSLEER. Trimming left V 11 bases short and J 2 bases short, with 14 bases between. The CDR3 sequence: CASRLLSTDTQYF. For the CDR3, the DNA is TGCGCCTCTCGGTTGCTATCCACAGATACGCAGTATTTT.

CDR3 coding DNA: TGTGCCATCGGGGACTCGCCAATCGATGAGCAGTTCTTC. Residues: CAIGDSPIDEQFF. The genes are TRBV10-3 and TRBJ2-1; maybe TRBD2 (6 bases). The germline V gene encodes CDR1 ENHRY and CDR2 SYGVKD. Trimming stripped 8 bases from V and 8 bases from J, with 16 bases between. This CDR3 comprises 13 residues.

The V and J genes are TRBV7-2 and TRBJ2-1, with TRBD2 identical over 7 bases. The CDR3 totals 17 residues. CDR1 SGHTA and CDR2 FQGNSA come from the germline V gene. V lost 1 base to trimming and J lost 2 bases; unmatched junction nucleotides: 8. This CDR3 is CASSLVSGGGTYNEQFF. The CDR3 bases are TGTGCCAGCAGCTTAGTTTCGGGGGGAGGGACCTACAATGAGCAGTTCTTC.

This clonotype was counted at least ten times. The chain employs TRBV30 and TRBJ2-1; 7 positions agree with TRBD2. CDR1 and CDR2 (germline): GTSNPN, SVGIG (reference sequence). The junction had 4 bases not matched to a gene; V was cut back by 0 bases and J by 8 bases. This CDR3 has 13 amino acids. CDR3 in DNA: TGTGCCTGGAGTGTATCTAGCGGCCATGAGCAGTTCTTC. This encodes CAWSVSSGHEQFF.

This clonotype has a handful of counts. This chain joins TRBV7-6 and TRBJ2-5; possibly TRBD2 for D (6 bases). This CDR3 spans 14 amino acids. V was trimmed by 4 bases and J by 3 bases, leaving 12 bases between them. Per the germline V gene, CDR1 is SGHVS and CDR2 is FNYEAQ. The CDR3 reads CASSSGGVKETQYF. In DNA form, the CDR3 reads TGTGCCAGCAGCTCCGGAGGGGTGAAAGAGACCCAGTACTTC. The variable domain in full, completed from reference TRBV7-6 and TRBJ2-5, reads GAGVSQSPRYKVTKRGQDVALRCDPISGHVSLYWYRQALGQGPEFLTYFNYEAQQDKSGLPNDRFSAERPEGSISTLTIQRTEQRDSAMYRCASSSGGVKETQYFGPGTRLLVL.

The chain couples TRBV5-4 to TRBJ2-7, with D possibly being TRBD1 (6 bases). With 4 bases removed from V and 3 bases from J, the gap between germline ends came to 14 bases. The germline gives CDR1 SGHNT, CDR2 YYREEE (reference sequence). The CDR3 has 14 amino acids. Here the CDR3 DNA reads TGTGCCAGCAGCCCCCCTAACAGGGACTACGAGCAGTACTTC. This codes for CASSPPNRDYEQYF.

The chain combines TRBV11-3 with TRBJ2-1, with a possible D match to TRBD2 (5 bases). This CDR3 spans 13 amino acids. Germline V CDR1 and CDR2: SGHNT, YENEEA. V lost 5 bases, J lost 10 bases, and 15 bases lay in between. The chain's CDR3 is CASSRRQLGEQFF. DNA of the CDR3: TGTGCCAGCAGCAGGAGGCAACTAGGGGAGCAGTTCTTC.

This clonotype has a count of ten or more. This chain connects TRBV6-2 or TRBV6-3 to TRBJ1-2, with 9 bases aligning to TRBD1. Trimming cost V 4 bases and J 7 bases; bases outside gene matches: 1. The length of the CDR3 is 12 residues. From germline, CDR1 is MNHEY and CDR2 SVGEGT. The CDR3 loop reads CASSWTGAGYTF. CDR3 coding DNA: TGTGCCAGCAGTTGGACAGGGGCTGGCTACACCTTC.

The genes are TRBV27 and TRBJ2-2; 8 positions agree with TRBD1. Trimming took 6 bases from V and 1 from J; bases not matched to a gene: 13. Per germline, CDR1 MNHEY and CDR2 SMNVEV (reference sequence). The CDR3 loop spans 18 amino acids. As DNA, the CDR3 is TGTGCCAGCAGCCTCCCCCTTTCCGGGACAGGGAACACCGGGGAGCTGTTTTTT. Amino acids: CASSLPLSGTGNTGELFF.